This is a list of T cell receptor beta chains from one sample in a study of memory CD4+ T cells and cytomegalovirus serostatus. TCRdb's table, derived via immunoSEQ multiplex PCR, lists solely in-frame clones and lacks some. Among some 60,000 clones listed, about 81% were seen once. Sequencing was performed on memory CD4+ T cells from blood. The receptors here all came from an adult in good health and CMV-seronegative. The CDR3 runs from the conserved cysteine through the conserved F or W. A D gene is named only where the DNA matches it firmly. The size field is filled for only some rows; it gives once, few, many or a size class.

clone size,V gene,D gene,J gene,CDR3 protein,CDR3 DNA
-,TRBV7-3,TRBD2,TRBJ2-1,CASSERAGGTHEQFF,TGTGCCAGCAGCGAAAGAGCGGGAGGCACCCATGAGCAGTTCTTC
-,TRBV5-1,-,TRBJ2-7,CASNGVNYEQYF,TGCGCCAGCAATGGAGTAAATTACGAGCAGTACTTC
-,TRBV6-1,TRBD1,TRBJ2-7,CASSPDRYYEQYF,TGTGCCAGCAGTCCGGACAGGTACTACGAGCAGTACTTC
-,TRBV5-4,-,TRBJ1-5,CASSLDPGQNSNQPQHF,TGTGCCAGCAGCCTCGACCCTGGACAGAATAGCAATCAGCCCCAGCATTTT
-,TRBV6-6,TRBD1,TRBJ1-1,CASAPQGAGTEAFF,TGTGCCAGCGCACCCCAGGGGGCCGGGACTGAAGCTTTCTTT
-,TRBV4-1,-,TRBJ2-7,CASSQLEGGNREQYF,TGCGCCAGCAGCCAATTAGAGGGTGGGAACAGGGAGCAGTACTTC
-,TRBV7-2,TRBD1,TRBJ2-2,CASRPPGTGITGELFF,TGTGCCAGCAGACCGCCAGGGACAGGGATCACCGGGGAGCTGTTTTTT
-,TRBV28,-,TRBJ2-4,CASSLSGRANIAKNIQYF,TGTGCCAGCAGTTTATCAGGACGAGCGAACATAGCCAAAAACATTCAGTACTTC
once,TRBV5-6,TRBD2,TRBJ2-1,CASSLTIKLAGGYNEQFF,TGTGCCAGCAGCTTGACCATAAAACTAGCGGGAGGATACAATGAGCAGTTCTTC
-,TRBV19,-,TRBJ1-1,CASSLIPGANEAFF,TGTGCCAGTAGTTTAATCCCAGGGGCAAACGAAGCTTTCTTT
-,TRBV28,TRBD1,TRBJ1-2,CASSSLTGNYGYTF,TGTGCCAGCAGTTCTTTGACAGGGAACTATGGCTACACCTTC
few,TRBV30,TRBD1,TRBJ1-2,CARRQGLNYGYTF,TGTGCCCGACGACAGGGTTTGAACTATGGCTACACCTTC
once,TRBV11-2,-,TRBJ2-2,CASSSAGHTGELFF,TGTGCCAGCAGCTCTGCGGGACACACCGGGGAGCTGTTTTTT
-,TRBV18,-,TRBJ2-2,CASSPGVAANTGELFF,TGTGCCAGCTCACCGGGGGTTGCCGCGAACACCGGGGAGCTGTTTTTT
-,TRBV2,TRBD1,TRBJ1-3,CASRETGGVGNTIYF,TGTGCCAGCAGGGAGACAGGGGGTGTTGGAAACACCATATATTTT
once,TRBV19,TRBD2,TRBJ2-1,CASSPPLAGYNEQFF,TGTGCCAGTAGCCCCCCCCTAGCGGGTTACAATGAGCAGTTCTTC
-,TRBV29-1,TRBD1,TRBJ1-3,CSVVRDRGRSGNTIYF,TGCAGCGTTGTTCGGGACAGGGGGCGTTCTGGAAACACCATATATTTT
-,TRBV6-1,TRBD2,TRBJ2-4,CASLTSGGAKNIQYF,TGTGCCAGTCTGACTAGCGGGGGAGCCAAAAACATTCAGTACTTC